This TCR beta chain was identified in a study of T cell responses to AZD1222 COVID-19 vaccine. The V and J ends lost 0 bases and 5 bases respectively, with 13 bases between them. The CDR3 has 15 amino acids. CDR1 LNHNV and CDR2 YYDKDF come from the germline V gene (reference sequence). Only in-frame clones appear in the TCRdb table, and some are missing; sequencing was by immunoSEQ multiplex PCR. The sample yields about 150,000 clones, about nine tenths seen once. The receptor comes from an adult who had recovered from COVID-19. Sequencing was performed on peripheral blood, taken after recovery from COVID-19. J is TRBJ1-2 and V is TRBV15, with a weak D call TRBD1 (5 bases). For the CDR3, the DNA is TGTGCCACCAGCAGAGACAGGGTTGTTGGGTATGGCTACACCTTC. Translation gives CATSRDRVVGYGYTF.